This TCR beta chain was profiled in a study of graft-versus-host responses after intestinal transplantation. Study-wide results and caveats: Levels of circulating GvH clones at their peak were associated with early post-transplant HvG declines.

Germline V gives CDR1 MNHEY, CDR2 SMNVEV (reference sequence). The length of the CDR3 is 16 residues. V lost 3 bases and J lost 8; bases outside the gene matches: 13. The table came from immunoSEQ multiplex PCR; TCRdb's copy has only in-frame clones and leaves some out. The sample contains tens of thousands of clones, 90% to 95% of which appear only once. Note on this clone: The antigen is unknown.

The starting material was unstimulated CD8+ T cells sorted from spleen or lymph node cells, obtained before intestinal transplant. This receptor was identified in a human donor who received an intestinal transplant. This chain joins TRBV27 and TRBJ1-2; 9 bases are a match to TRBD1. The CDR3 loop is CASSFRGQGLLYGYTF. As DNA, the CDR3 is TGTGCCAGCAGTTTCCGAGGACAGGGGCTACTTTACGGCTACACCTTC.